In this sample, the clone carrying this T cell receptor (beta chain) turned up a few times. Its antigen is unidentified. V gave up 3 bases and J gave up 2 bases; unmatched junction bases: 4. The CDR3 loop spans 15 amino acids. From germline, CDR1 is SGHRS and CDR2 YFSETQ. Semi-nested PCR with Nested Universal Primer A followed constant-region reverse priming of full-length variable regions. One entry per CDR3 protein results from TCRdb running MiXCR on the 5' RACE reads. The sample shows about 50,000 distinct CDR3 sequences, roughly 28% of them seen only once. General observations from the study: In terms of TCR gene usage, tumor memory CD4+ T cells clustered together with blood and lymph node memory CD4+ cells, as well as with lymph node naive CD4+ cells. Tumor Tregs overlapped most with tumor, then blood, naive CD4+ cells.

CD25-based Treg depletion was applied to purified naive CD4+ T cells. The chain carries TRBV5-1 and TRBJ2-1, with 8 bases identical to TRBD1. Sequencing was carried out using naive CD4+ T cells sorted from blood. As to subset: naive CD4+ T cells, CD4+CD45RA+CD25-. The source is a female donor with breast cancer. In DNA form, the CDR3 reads TGCGCCAGCAGCTCACAGGGGGGCACCTACAATGAGCAGTTCTTC. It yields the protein CASSSQGGTYNEQFF.